This TCR beta chain was captured in a study of control samples from healthy donors and cancer patients. Germline assignment: CDR1 SGHAT and CDR2 FQNNGV. The CDR3 contains 15 residues. The V and J ends lost 5 bases and 4 bases respectively, with 17 bases between them. TCRdb's copy holds only in-frame clones and misses some; the assay was immunoSEQ multiplex PCR. Of under 150,000 clones listed, around 87% were seen once; the top ten hold around 3%. V and J are TRBV11-2 and TRBJ2-5, with D perhaps TRBD1 or TRBD2 (5 bases each). The sequencing input was blood. This receptor was taken from a man in his sixties in good health. The CDR3 DNA reads TGTGCCAGCAGCCGAGGGGCAGGGTTGCGAGAGACCCAGTACTTC. Translating gives CASSRGAGLRETQYF.